This T cell receptor (beta chain) derives from a study of siplizumab effects on memory and regulatory T cells. Study outcomes and limitations: Siplizumab significantly brought down the alloreactive sequences that trace back to unstimulated CD4+ memory cells. The mapping of alloreactive clones to unstimulated subsets covered only a minor fraction of them.

Assay: immunoSEQ multiplex PCR; the TCRdb copy retains only in-frame clones and omits some. Of about 75,000 clones listed, 93% are singletons. A note on this clone: The target antigen is unknown.

V lost 4 bases to trimming and J lost 7 bases, with 12 bases between them. CDR1 is SGDLS and CDR2 is YYNGEE in the germline V gene. The CDR3 extends over 13 amino acids. Material for sequencing was CD8+ T cells sorted from blood. The V call is TRBV9, the J call TRBJ1-5; no clear D gene. This clonotype was sampled from a human donor in good health. The CDR3 DNA follows: TGTGCCAGCAGCTCTTCCGACGGGCAGCCCCAGCATTTT. Its protein is CASSSSDGQPQHF. Complete variable domain (other parts from reference TRBV9 and TRBJ1-5): DSGVTQTPKHLITATGQRVTLRCSPRSGDLSVYWYQQSLDQGLQFLIQYYNGEERAKGNILERFSAQQFPDLHSELNLSSLELGDSALYFCASSSSDGQPQHFGDGTRLSIL.